The 16 T cell receptor beta chains below all came from one sample that was sequenced in a study of T cell responses to AZD1222 COVID-19 vaccine. The table came from immunoSEQ multiplex PCR; TCRdb's copy has only in-frame clones and leaves some out. The repertoire holds about 140,000 clones, with roughly nine tenths as singletons. Sequencing was performed on peripheral blood, taken on day 0 of AZD1222 vaccination. The receptors were gathered from an adult in good health.

This sequence joins TRBV13 and TRBJ2-6; D may be TRBD1 (6 bases). The CDR3 runs 15 residues. Germline loops: CDR1 PRHDT, CDR2 FYEKMQ (reference sequence). The V gene lost 2 bases and the J gene lost 4 bases, with 9 bases spanning the gap. The CDR3 DNA follows: TGTGCCAGCAGCTTAACAGGGAACGGGGCCAACGTCCTGACTTTC. Translation gives CASSLTGNGANVLTF. Drawing the rest from reference TRBV13 and TRBJ2-6, the complete variable domain is AAGVIQSPRHLIKEKRETATLKCYPIPRHDTVYWYQQGPGQDPQFLISFYEKMQSDKGSIPDRFSAQQFSDYHSELNMSSLELGDSALYFCASSLTGNGANVLTFGAGSRLTVL.

This clone has only a few counts. The genes are TRBV4-1 and TRBJ2-7, with D hard to call. Germline-derived CDR1 and CDR2 are MGHRA and YSYEKL. The CDR3 has 15 residues. Between the trimmed V and J ends, which lost 0 bases and 6 bases, there was a span of 15 bases. The CDR3 bases are TGCGCCAGCAGCCAAGATGCCCGACGTGTGGGCGAGCAGTACTTC. Protein sequence: CASSQDARRVGEQYF.

This chain uses TRBV6-5 with TRBJ2-2; D remains unclear. This CDR3 is built from 15 residues. The ends were cut back, 0 bases at V and 6 bases at J, with 11 bases in the middle. The germline V gene encodes CDR1 MNHEY and CDR2 SVGAGI. Here the CDR3 DNA reads TGTGCCAGCAGTTACTCTGGTTGGGCGGCCGGGGAGCTGTTTTTT. Translating gives CASSYSGWAAGELFF.

The V and J genes are TRBV3-1 (or the pseudogene TRBV3-2) and TRBJ1-6, with 10 bases fitting TRBD1. The CDR3 loop spans 14 amino acids. With 9 bases clipped from V and 10 bases from J, the junction kept 9 bases outside the gene matches. CDR1 is LGHDT, CDR2 YNNKEL, per germline (reference sequence). The CDR3 here is CASSKDRGRSPLHF. The CDR3 coding sequence is TGTGCCAGTTCCAAAGACAGGGGGCGGTCACCCCTCCACTTT.

The chain recombines TRBV15 with TRBJ1-1; tentative D call: TRBD1 (6 bases). The CDR3 contains 15 residues. Germline CDR1 is LNHNV and CDR2 is YYDKDF (reference sequence). V shed 5 bases and J shed 2 bases, with 15 bases lying between them. Written as DNA, the CDR3 is TGTGCCACCAGCTACGCCCGGGGGGCTAACACTGAAGCTTTCTTT. The encoded protein is CATSYARGANTEAFF.

The chain is built from TRBV28 and TRBJ2-7; TRBD2 matches at 10 bases. Trimming at V came to 4 bases and at J to 0 bases, leaving 3 bases not matched to a gene. Germline lookup yields CDR1 MDHEN and CDR2 SYDVKM. The CDR3 contains 15 residues. CDR3 sequence reads: CASSSTSGISYEQYF. As DNA, the CDR3 is TGTGCCAGCAGTTCCACTAGCGGGATCTCCTACGAGCAGTACTTC.

Here the CDR3 reads CAWSVGYEQYF. In nucleotides, the CDR3 is TGTGCCTGGAGTGTTGGCTACGAGCAGTACTTC. The chain recombines TRBV30 with TRBJ2-7, with unresolved D. The CDR3 runs to 11 residues. V dropped 0 bases and J dropped 3 bases, with 3 bases sitting between them. Per germline, CDR1 GTSNPN and CDR2 SVGIG (reference sequence). Full variable domain (outside the CDR3, taken from reference TRBV30 and TRBJ2-7): SQTIHQWPATLVQPVGSPLSLECTVEGTSNPNLYWYRQAAGRGLQLLFYSVGIGQISSEVPQNLSASRPQDRQFILSSKKLLLSDSGFYLCAWSVGYEQYFGPGTRLTVT.

The chain has TRBV6-6 and TRBJ1-6; D is unresolved. V was trimmed by 5 bases and J by 7 bases, leaving 6 bases between them. The CDR3 sequence is 12 residues long. Looked up from germline, CDR1 is MNHNY and CDR2 is SVGAGI (reference sequence). CDR3 DNA: TGTGCCAGCAGTGCGGGGAATTCACCCCTCCACTTT. It translates to CASSAGNSPLHF.

This sequence joins TRBV4-1 and TRBJ1-2; D unclear. The CDR3 sequence is 15 residues long. The V gene's germline CDR1 is MGHRA and CDR2 YSYEKL. V was trimmed by 1 base and J by 1 base, leaving 10 bases between them. The CDR3 sequence: CASSQAADNNYGYTF. In DNA, the CDR3 is TGCGCCAGCAGCCAAGCGGCTGACAATAACTATGGCTACACCTTC.

The chain employs TRBV6-5 and TRBJ2-7; D is unclear. V was shortened by 6 bases and J by 6 bases, with 18 bases between the two germline ends. CDR3 length: 14 amino acids. Germline CDR1 is MNHEY and CDR2 is SVGAGI. Here the CDR3 reads CASSRLEILTEQYF. CDR3 DNA: TGTGCCAGCAGCCGTCTAGAGATCCTCACCGAGCAGTACTTC.

The chain uses TRBV12-3 or TRBV12-4 and TRBJ2-7; weak D call: TRBD2 (5 bases). This CDR3 region has 13 residues. Trimming shortened V by 2 bases and J by 7 bases, and 12 bases separated the two germline ends. This chain's CDR3 is CASSLMSWREQYF. Written as DNA, the CDR3 is TGTGCCAGCAGTTTAATGTCTTGGAGGGAGCAGTACTTC.

The chain joins TRBV24-1 to TRBJ2-1, with TRBD2 matching over 11 bases. Unmatched junction bases numbered 9, after V lost 4 bases and J lost 8 bases. The germline gives CDR1 KGHDR, CDR2 SFDVKD. The CDR3 consists of 16 residues. Here the CDR3 reads CATSETSGTELDEQFF. The CDR3 DNA reads TGTGCCACCAGTGAGACTAGCGGGACGGAGCTGGATGAGCAGTTCTTC.

The genes are TRBV6-5 and TRBJ2-2; 7 nucleotides agree with TRBD1. Germline V CDR1 and CDR2: MNHEY, SVGAGI. The CDR3 sequence is 15 residues long. V was pared by 0 bases and J by 5 bases, with 3 bases of the junction left unmatched. The CDR3 spells CASSYSTGITGELFF. As DNA, the CDR3 is TGTGCCAGCAGTTACTCGACAGGGATAACCGGGGAGCTGTTTTTT.

This clone was picked up one time. The rearrangement uses TRBV5-1 and TRBJ2-5, with a possible D match to TRBD1 (5 bases). Between the trimmed V and J ends, which lost 6 bases and 5 bases, there was a span of 14 bases. The CDR3 has 13 amino acids. Per the germline V gene, CDR1 is SGHRS and CDR2 is YFSETQ. CDR3 residues: CASTLGHGETQYF. As DNA, the CDR3 is TGCGCCAGCACCTTAGGACACGGGGAGACCCAGTACTTC.

This chain links TRBV19 with TRBJ2-6; D tentatively fits TRBD1 or TRBD2 (6 bases each). Trimming shortened V by 3 bases and J by 0 bases, and 9 bases separated the two germline ends. The CDR3 consists of 16 residues. Germline CDR1 is LNHDA and CDR2 is SQIVND (reference sequence). CDR3 sequence reads: CASSIGGTSGANVLTF. The CDR3 DNA is TGTGCCAGTAGTATCGGGGGCACCTCTGGGGCCAACGTCCTGACTTTC. Full variable domain (missing parts from reference TRBV19 and TRBJ2-6): DGGITQSPKYLFRKEGQNVTLSCEQNLNHDAMYWYRQDPGQGLRLIYYSQIVNDFQKGDIAEGYSVSREKKESFPLTVTSAQKNPTAFYLCASSIGGTSGANVLTFGAGSRLTVL.

The chain has TRBV19 and TRBJ2-5, with D perhaps given as TRBD1 or TRBD2 (5 bases each). Germline V gene lookup returns CDR1 LNHDA and CDR2 SQIVND (reference sequence). CDR3 size: 17 residues. Trimming took off 4 bases at V and 5 bases at J, with 23 bases between the two ends. The CDR3 nucleotides are TGTGCCAGTAGTAAACCGCTCCTGGGGGTAGGTGCGGAGACCCAGTACTTC. This gives the protein CASSKPLLGVGAETQYF.